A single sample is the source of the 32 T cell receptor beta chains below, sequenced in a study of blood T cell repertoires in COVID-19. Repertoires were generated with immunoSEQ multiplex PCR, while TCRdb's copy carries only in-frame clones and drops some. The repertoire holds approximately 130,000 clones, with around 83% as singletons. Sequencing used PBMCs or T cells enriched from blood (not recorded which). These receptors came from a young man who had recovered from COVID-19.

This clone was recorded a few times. In DNA, the CDR3 is TGTGCCAGTAGTCCGACAGGGGGCGGTTACGAGCAGTACTTC. The encoded protein is CASSPTGGGYEQYF. This chain joins TRBV19 and TRBJ2-7, with 10 nucleotides matching TRBD1. The CDR3 has 14 residues. The V segment lost 5 bases and the J segment 4 bases; nucleotides outside the gene matches: 5. CDR1 is LNHDA and CDR2 is SQIVND in the germline V gene (reference sequence).

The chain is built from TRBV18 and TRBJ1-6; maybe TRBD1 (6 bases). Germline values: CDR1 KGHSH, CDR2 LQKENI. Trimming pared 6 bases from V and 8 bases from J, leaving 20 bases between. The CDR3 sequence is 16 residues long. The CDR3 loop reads CASSPTFGQSHSPLHF. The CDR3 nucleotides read TGTGCCAGCTCCCCGACCTTTGGACAGTCCCATTCACCCCTCCACTTT. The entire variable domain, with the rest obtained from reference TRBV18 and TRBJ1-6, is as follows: NAGVMQNPRHLVRRRGQEARLRCSPMKGHSHVYWYRQLPEEGLKFMVYLQKENIIDESGMPKERFSAEFPKEGPSILRIQQVVRGDSAAYFCASSPTFGQSHSPLHFGNGTRLTVT.

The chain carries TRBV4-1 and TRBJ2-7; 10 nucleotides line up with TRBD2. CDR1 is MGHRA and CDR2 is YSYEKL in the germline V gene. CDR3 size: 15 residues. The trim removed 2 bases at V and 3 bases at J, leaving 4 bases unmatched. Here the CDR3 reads CASSQMIAGGYEQYV. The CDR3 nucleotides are TGCGCCAGCAGCCAAATGATAGCGGGGGGCTACGAGCAGTACGTC.

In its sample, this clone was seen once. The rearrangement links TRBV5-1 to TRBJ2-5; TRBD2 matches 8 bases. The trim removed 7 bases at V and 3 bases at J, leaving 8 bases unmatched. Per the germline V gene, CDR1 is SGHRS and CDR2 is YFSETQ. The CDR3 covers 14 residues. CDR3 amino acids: CASAPRGGEETQYF. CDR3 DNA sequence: TGCGCCAGCGCCCCTCGGGGGGGAGAAGAGACCCAGTACTTC.

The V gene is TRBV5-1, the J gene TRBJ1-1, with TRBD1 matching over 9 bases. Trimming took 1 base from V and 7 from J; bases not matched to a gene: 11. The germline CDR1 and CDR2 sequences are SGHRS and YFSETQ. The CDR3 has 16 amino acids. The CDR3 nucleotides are TGCGCCAGCAGCTTGTATCAGGGGGGACAGGGAATTGAAGCTTTCTTT. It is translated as CASSLYQGGQGIEAFF.

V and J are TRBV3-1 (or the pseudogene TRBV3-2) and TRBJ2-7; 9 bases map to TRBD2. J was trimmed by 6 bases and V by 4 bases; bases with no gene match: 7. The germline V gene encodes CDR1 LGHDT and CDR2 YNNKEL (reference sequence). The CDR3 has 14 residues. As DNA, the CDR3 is TGTGCCAGCAGCCCCTTAGCGGGAGTAGCCGAGCAGTACTTC. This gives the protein CASSPLAGVAEQYF.

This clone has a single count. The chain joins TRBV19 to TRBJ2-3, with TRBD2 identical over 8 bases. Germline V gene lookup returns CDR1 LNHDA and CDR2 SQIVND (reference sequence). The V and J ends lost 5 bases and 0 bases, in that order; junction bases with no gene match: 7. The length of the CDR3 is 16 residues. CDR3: CASSFSTSGSTDTQYF. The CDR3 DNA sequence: TGTGCCAGTAGTTTTTCAACTAGCGGTAGCACAGATACGCAGTATTTT.

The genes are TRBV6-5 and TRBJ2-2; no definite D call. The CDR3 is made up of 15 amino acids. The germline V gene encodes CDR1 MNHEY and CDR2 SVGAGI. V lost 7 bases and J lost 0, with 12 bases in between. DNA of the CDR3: TGTGCCAGCATTTCTGCGTTCGCGAACACCGGGGAGCTGTTTTTT. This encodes CASISAFANTGELFF.

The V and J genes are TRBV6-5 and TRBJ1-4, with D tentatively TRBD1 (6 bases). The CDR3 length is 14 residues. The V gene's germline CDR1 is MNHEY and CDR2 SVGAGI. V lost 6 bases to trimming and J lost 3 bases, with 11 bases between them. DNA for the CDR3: TGTGCCAGCAGCCAACAGGGTGCTAATGAAAAACTGTTTTTT. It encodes CASSQQGANEKLFF.

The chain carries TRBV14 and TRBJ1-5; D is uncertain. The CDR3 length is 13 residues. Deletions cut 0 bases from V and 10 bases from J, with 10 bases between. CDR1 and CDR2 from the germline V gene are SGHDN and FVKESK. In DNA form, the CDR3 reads TGTGCCAGCAGCCAAGATAGACGGGGACCCCAGCATTTT. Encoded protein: CASSQDRRGPQHF.

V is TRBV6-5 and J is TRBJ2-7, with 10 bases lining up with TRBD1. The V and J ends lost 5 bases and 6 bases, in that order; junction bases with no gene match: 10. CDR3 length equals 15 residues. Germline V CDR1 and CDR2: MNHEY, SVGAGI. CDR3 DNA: TGTGCCAGCAGTCAGACAGGGGGCCGACCCCTCGAGCAGTACTTC. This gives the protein CASSQTGGRPLEQYF.

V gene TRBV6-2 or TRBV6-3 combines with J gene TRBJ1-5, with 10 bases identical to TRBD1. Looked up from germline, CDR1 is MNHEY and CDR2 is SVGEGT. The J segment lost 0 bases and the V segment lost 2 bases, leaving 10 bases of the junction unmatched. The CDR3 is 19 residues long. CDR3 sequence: CASSYPHDRGLSSNQPQHF. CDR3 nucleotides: TGTGCCAGCAGTTACCCCCACGACAGGGGGCTTAGTAGCAATCAGCCCCAGCATTTT.

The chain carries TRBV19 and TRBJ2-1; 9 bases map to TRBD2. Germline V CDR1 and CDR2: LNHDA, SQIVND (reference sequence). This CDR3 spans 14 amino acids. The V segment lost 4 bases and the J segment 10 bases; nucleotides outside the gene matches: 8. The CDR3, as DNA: TGTGCCAGTAGTACGCTGCTAGCGGGATACGAGCAGTTCTTC. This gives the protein CASSTLLAGYEQFF.

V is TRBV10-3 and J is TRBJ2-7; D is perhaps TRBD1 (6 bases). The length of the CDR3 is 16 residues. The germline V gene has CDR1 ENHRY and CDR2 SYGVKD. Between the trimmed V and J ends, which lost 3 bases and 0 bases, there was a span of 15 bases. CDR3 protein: CAISESWGPSSYEQYV. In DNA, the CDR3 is TGTGCCATCAGTGAATCATGGGGGCCGAGCTCCTACGAGCAGTACGTC.

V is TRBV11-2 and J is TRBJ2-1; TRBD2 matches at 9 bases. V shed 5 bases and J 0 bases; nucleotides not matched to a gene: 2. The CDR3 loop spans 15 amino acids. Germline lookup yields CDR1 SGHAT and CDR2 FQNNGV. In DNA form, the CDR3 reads TGTGCCAGCAGCGTTAGCGGGAGCTCCTACAATGAGCAGTTCTTC. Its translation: CASSVSGSSYNEQFF.

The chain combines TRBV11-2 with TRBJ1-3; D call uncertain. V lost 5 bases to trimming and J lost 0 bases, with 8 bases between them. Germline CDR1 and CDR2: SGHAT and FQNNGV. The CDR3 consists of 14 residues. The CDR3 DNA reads TGTGCCAGCAGCCTCGGGAACTCTGGAAACACCATATATTTT. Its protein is CASSLGNSGNTIYF.

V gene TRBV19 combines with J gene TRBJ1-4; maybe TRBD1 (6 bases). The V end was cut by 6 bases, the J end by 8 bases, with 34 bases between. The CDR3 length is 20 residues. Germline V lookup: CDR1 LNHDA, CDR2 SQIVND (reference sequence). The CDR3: CASRGRTGRTSGGSGEKLFF. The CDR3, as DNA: TGTGCCAGTAGGGGAAGGACTGGTCGCACGAGTGGGGGCTCAGGCGAAAAACTGTTTTTT.

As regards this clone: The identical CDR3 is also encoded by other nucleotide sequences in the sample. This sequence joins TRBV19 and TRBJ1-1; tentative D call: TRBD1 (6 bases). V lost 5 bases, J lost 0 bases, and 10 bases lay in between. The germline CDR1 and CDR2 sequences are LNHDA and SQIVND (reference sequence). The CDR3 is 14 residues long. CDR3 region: CASSPQGMNTEAFF. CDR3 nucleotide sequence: TGTGCCAGTAGTCCACAGGGAATGAACACTGAAGCTTTCTTT.

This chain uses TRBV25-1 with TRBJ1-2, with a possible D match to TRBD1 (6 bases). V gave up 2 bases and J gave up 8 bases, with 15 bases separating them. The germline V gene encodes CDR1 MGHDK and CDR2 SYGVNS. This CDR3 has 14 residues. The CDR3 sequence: CASSELLQGGGYTF. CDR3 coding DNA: TGTGCCAGCAGTGAACTCCTACAGGGCGGCGGCTACACCTTC.

This chain's CDR3 is CASTNRGDNTGELFF. For the CDR3, the DNA is TGCGCCAGCACCAACAGGGGCGACAACACCGGGGAGCTGTTTTTT. This sequence joins TRBV5-1 and TRBJ2-2, with TRBD1 matching over 7 bases. Germline V gene sequence: CDR1 SGHRS, CDR2 YFSETQ. The CDR3 runs 15 residues. Unmatched junction bases numbered 7, after V lost 6 bases and J lost 2 bases. The whole variable domain, filled in from reference TRBV5-1 and TRBJ2-2, reads KAGVTQTPRYLIKTRGQQVTLSCSPISGHRSVSWYQQTPGQGLQFLFEYFSETQRNKGNFPGRFSGRQFSNSRSEMNVSTLELGDSALYLCASTNRGDNTGELFFGEGSRLTVL.

CDR3 bases: TGTGCCAGCAGCGCTTTCGTCCCCTCCTACAATGAGCAGTTCTTC. The encoded protein is CASSAFVPSYNEQFF. This chain links TRBV9 with TRBJ2-1; D not certain. Deletions cut 3 bases from V and 0 bases from J, with 10 bases between. The CDR3 is 15 amino acids. Germline assignment: CDR1 SGDLS and CDR2 YYNGEE.

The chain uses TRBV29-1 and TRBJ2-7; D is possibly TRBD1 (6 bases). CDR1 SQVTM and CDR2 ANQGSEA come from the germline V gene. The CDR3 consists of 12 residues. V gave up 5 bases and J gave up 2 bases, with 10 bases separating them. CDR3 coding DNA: TGCAGCGTTACGACAGGCGCCTACGAGCAGTACTTC. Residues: CSVTTGAYEQYF.

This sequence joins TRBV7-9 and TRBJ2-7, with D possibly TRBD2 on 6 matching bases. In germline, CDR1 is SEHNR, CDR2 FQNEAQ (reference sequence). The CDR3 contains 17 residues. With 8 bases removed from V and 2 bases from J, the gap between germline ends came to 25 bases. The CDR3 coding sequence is TGTGCCAGCGCCACAGCCGGGGGATTGAAGGAAACCTACGAGCAGTACTTC. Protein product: CASATAGGLKETYEQYF.

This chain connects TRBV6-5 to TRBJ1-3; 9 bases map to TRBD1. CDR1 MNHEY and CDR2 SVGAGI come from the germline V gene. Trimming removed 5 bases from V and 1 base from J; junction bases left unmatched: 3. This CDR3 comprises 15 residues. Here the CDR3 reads CASSPTGGSGNTIYF. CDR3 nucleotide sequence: TGTGCCAGCAGTCCGACAGGGGGGTCTGGAAACACCATATATTTT.

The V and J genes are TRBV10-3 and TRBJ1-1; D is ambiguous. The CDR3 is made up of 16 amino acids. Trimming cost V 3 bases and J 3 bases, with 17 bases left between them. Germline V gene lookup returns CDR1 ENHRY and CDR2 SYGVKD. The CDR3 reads CAISDSLPPRDTEAFF. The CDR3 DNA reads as TGTGCCATCAGTGATAGTCTTCCACCGCGGGACACTGAAGCTTTCTTT.

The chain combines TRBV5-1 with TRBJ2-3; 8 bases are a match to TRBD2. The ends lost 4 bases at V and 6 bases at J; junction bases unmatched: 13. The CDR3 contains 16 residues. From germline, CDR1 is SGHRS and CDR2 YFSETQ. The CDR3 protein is CASSPWGSGTSDTQYF. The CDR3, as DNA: TGCGCCAGCAGCCCTTGGGGGTCGGGGACTAGTGATACGCAGTATTTT.

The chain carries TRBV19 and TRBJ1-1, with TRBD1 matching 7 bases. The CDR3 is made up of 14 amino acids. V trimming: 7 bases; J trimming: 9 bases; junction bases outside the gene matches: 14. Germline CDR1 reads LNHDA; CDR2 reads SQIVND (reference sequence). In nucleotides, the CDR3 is TGTGCCAGTACCCCAGGGGGTCATTCCCCTCAAGCTTTCTTT. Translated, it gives CASTPGGHSPQAFF.

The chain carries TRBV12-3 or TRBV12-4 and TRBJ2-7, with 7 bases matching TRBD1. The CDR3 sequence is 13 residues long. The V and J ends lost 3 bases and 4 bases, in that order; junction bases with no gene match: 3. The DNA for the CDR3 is TGTGCCAGCAGTTTCGGACAGGAGTACGAGCAGTACGTC. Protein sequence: CASSFGQEYEQYV.

CDR3 residues: CASSIDGGRTEAFF. The CDR3 nucleotides read TGTGCCAGTAGTATAGACGGGGGTCGAACTGAAGCTTTCTTT. V gene TRBV19 combines with J gene TRBJ1-1, with D maybe TRBD1 (5 bases). The V end was cut by 0 bases, the J end by 5 bases, with 10 bases between. The CDR3 has 14 amino acids. The germline V gene has CDR1 LNHDA and CDR2 SQIVND (reference sequence).

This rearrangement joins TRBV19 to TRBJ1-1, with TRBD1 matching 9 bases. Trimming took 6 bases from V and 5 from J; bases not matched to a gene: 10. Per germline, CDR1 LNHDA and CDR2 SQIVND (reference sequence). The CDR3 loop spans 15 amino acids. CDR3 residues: CASSFGGQGWTEAFF. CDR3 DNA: TGTGCCAGTAGCTTCGGGGGACAGGGTTGGACTGAAGCTTTCTTT.

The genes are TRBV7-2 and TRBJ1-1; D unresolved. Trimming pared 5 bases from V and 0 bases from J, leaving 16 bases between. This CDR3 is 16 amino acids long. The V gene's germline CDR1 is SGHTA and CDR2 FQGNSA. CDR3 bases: TGTGCCAGCAGCCAAGCCGAGGAGGGTTTGAACACTGAAGCTTTCTTT. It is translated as CASSQAEEGLNTEAFF.

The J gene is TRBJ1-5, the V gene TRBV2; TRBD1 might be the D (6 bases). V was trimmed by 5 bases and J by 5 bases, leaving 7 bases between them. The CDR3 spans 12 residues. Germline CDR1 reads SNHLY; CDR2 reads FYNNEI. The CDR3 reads CASSWTDQPQHF. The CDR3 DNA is TGTGCCAGCAGTTGGACAGATCAGCCCCAGCATTTT. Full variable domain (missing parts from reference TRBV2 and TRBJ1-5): EPEVTQTPSHQVTQMGQEVILRCVPISNHLYFYWYRQILGQKVEFLVSFYNNEISEKSEIFDDQFSVERPDGSNFTLKIRSTKLEDSAMYFCASSWTDQPQHFGDGTRLSIL.